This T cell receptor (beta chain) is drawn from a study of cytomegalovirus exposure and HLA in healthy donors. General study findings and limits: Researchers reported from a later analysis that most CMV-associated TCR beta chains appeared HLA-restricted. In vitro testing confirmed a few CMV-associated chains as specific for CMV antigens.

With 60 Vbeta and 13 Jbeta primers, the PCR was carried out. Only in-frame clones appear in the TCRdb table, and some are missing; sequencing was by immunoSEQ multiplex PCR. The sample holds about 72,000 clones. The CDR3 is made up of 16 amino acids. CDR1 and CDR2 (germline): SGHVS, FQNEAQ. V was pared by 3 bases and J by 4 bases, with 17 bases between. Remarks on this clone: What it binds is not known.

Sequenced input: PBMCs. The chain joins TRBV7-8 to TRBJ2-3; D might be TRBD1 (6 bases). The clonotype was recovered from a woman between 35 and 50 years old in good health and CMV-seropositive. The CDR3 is CASSFIAGARSDTQYF. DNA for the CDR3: TGTGCCAGCAGCTTCATAGCAGGGGCGAGGTCAGATACGCAGTATTTT. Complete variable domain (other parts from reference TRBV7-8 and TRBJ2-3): GAGVSQSPRYKVAKRGQDVALRCDPISGHVSLFWYQQALGQGPEFLTYFQNEAQLDKSGLPSDRFFAERPEGSVSTLKIQRTQQEDSAVYLCASSFIAGARSDTQYFGPGTRLTVL.